This T cell receptor beta chain is drawn from a study of OX40 agonist ivuxolimab in advanced cancers. Only in-frame clones appear in the TCRdb table, and some are missing; sequencing was by immunoSEQ multiplex PCR. The sample carries over 80,000 clones, roughly 92% recorded once. CDR1 and CDR2 from the germline V gene are MDHEN and SYDVKM. Between the trimmed V and J ends, which lost 4 bases and 1 base, there was a span of 17 bases. The CDR3 length is 17 residues. The source material was CD4+ or CD8+ T cells sorted from blood, sampled in a trial of the OX40 agonist ivuxolimab. The V and J genes are TRBV28 and TRBJ1-3, with D maybe TRBD1 (5 bases). The receptor was isolated from an adult with an advanced solid tumor such as melanoma, head and neck, liver or kidney cancer. CDR3 DNA: TGTGCCAGCAGTTCCCCGTGGGGCGCGGGTTCTGGAAACACCATATATTTT. Translation gives CASSSPWGAGSGNTIYF.